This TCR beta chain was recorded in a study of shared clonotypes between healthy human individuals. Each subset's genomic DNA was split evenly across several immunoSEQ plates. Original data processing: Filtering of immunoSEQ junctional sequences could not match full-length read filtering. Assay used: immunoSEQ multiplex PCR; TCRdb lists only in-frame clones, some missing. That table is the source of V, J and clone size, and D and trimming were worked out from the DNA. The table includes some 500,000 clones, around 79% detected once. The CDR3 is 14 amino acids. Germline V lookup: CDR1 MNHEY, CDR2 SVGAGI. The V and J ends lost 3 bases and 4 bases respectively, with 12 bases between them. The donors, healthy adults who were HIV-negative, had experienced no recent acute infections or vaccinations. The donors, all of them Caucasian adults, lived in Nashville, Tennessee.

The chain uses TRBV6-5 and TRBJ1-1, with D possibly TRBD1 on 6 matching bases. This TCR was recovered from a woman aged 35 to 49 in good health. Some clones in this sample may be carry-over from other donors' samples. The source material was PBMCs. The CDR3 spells CASSYRGALTEAFF. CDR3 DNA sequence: TGTGCCAGCAGTTATCGGGGGGCCCTCACTGAAGCTTTCTTT.